This T cell receptor beta chain was retrieved from a study of T cell responses to AZD1222 COVID-19 vaccine. Study-level results: Spike-spanning, vaccine-associated CD4 TCRs were dominant at 160-218 and 743-854. Close to half of spike-specific TCRs reportedly recognize unmutated variant regions. There were repertoire samples only from the period after the peak T cell response. It should be noted that donors were predominantly white British and more often female, and clonal diversity was possibly underestimated.

Sequenced by immunoSEQ multiplex PCR; TCRdb stores in-frame clones only, minus some. The sample records about 83,000 clones, about 83% being singletons. Details on this clone: Antigen unknown. This same CDR3 is encoded by further DNA sequences in the sample.

The CDR3 covers 14 residues. The V and J ends lost 4 bases and 1 base respectively, with 9 bases between them. Germline V gives CDR1 SGHTA, CDR2 FQGTGA. The specimen comprised peripheral blood, sampled on day 0 of AZD1222 vaccination. V is TRBV7-3 and J is TRBJ2-3; D is undetermined. The origin of this receptor is an adult in good health. In nucleotides, the CDR3 is TGTGCCAGCAGCTGGGGTTTGGGCACAGATACGCAGTATTTT. Translated, it gives CASSWGLGTDTQYF.